In this sample, the clone carrying this TCR beta chain turned up a few times. The antigen remains unidentified. This sample was included in a study of metastatic and nonmetastatic thyroid tumors. Study-level background: It was across blood and tumor or nodule tissue from malignant and benign thyroid patients that repertoires were compared. General study findings and limits: In both blood and tumor samples, TCR beta diversity was reported significantly higher for malignant than benign nodules.

In the study's own analysis: Clinicopathological groups supplied CDR3 differences that were used to build a distant-metastasis classifier for papillary thyroid cancer. TCRdb re-clonotyped the PCR reads through MiXCR. TCRdb's processing, not the study's, gives the V and J calls here. The sample records approximately 60,000 clones, just under 30% being singletons. Patients underwent thyroid surgery, and none had received any treatment before it. Trimming took 0 bases from V and 1 from J; bases not matched to a gene: 1. The germline gives CDR1 LNHDA, CDR2 SQIVND (reference sequence). This CDR3 comprises 15 residues.

This TCR derives from a female donor with papillary thyroid cancer or a benign thyroid nodule (not recorded which). Some clones in this sample may be carry-over from other donors' samples. This chain joins TRBV19 and TRBJ2-3, with 7 bases aligning to TRBD2. Sequencing used blood. The CDR3 nucleotides read TGTGCCAGTAGTATAGATGCGGGGGGCACAGATACGCAGTATTTT. This translates into CASSIDAGGTDTQYF.